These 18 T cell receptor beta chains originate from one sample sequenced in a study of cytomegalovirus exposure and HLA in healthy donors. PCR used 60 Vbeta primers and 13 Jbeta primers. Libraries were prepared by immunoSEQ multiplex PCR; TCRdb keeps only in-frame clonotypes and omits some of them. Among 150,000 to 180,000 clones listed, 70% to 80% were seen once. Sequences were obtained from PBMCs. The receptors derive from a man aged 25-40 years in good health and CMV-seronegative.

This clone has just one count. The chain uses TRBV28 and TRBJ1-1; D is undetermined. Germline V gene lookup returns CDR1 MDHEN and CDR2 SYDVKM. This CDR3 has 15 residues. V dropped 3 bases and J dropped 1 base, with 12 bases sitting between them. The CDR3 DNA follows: TGTGCCAGCAGTTTTTCCCTTGGGCAGAACACTGAAGCTTTCTTT. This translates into CASSFSLGQNTEAFF.

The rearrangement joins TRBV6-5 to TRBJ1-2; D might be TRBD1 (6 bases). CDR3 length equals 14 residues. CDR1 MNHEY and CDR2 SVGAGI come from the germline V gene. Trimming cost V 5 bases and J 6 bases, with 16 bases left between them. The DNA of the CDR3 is TGTGCCAGCAGTGCCACAGGGTTTCGGAATGGCTACACCTTC. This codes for CASSATGFRNGYTF.

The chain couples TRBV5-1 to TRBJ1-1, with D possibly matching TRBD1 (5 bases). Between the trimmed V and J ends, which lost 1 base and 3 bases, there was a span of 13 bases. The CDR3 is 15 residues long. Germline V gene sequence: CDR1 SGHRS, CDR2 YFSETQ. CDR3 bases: TGCGCCAGCAGCTTGAGGGGCGCGGCGGACACTGAAGCTTTCTTT. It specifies CASSLRGAADTEAFF.

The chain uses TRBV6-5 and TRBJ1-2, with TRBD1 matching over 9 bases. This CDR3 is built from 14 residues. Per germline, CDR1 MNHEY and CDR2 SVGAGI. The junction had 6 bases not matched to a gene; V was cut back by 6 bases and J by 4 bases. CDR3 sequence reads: CASSPGQGLYGYTF. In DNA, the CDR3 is TGTGCCAGCAGCCCGGGACAGGGCCTCTATGGCTACACCTTC.

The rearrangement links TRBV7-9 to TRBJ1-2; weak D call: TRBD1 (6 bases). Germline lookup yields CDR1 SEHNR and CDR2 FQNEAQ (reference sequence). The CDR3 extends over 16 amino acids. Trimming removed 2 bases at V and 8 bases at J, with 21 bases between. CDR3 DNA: TGTGCCAGCAGCTTATTCGCATCACAGGGCGCGGACGGCTACACCTTC. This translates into CASSLFASQGADGYTF.

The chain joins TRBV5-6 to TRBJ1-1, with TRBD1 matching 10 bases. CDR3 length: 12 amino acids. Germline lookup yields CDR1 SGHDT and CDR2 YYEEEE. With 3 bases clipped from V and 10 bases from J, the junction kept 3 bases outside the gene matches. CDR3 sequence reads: CASSSGQGGAFF. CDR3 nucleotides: TGTGCCAGCAGCTCCGGACAGGGGGGAGCTTTCTTT. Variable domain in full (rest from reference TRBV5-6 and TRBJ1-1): DAGVTQSPTHLIKTRGQQVTLRCSPKSGHDTVSWYQQALGQGPQFIFQYYEEEERQRGNFPDRFSGHQFPNYSSELNVNALLLGDSALYLCASSSGQGGAFFGQGTRLTVV.

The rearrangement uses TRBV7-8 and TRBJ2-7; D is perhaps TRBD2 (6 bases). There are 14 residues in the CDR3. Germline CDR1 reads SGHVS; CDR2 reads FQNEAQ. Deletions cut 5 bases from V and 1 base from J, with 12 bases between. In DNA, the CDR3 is TGTGCCAGCAGCACAGAGGGAGGATCCTACGAGCAGTACTTC. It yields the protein CASSTEGGSYEQYF. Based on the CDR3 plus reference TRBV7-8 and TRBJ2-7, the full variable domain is GAGVSQSPRYKVAKRGQDVALRCDPISGHVSLFWYQQALGQGPEFLTYFQNEAQLDKSGLPSDRFFAERPEGSVSTLKIQRTQQEDSAVYLCASSTEGGSYEQYFGPGTRLTVT.

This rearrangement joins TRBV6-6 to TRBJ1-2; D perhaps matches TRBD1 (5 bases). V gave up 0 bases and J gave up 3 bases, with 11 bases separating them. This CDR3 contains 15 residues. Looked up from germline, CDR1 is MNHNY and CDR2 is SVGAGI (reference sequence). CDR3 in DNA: TGTGCCAGCAGTTACTCGTTGCAGGGTGACTATGGCTACACCTTC. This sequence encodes CASSYSLQGDYGYTF.

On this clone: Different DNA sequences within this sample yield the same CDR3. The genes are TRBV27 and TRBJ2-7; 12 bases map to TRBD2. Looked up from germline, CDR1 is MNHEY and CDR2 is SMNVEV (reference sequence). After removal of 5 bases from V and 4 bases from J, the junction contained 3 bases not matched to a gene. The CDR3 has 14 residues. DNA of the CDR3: TGTGCCAGCAGTCTAGCGGGGGGGCCATACGAGCAGTACTTC. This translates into CASSLAGGPYEQYF.

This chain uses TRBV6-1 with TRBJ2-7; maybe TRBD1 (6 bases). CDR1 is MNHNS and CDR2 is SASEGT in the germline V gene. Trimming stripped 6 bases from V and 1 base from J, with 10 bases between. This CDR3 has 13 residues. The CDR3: CASRDSISYEQYF. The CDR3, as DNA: TGTGCCAGCAGGGACAGCATATCCTACGAGCAGTACTTC.

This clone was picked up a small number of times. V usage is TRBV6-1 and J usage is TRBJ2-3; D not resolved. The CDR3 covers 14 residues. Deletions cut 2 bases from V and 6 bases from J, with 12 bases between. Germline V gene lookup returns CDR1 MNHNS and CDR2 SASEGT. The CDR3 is CASSETGSGDTQYF. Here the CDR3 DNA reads TGTGCCAGCAGTGAAACTGGGTCGGGTGATACGCAGTATTTT.

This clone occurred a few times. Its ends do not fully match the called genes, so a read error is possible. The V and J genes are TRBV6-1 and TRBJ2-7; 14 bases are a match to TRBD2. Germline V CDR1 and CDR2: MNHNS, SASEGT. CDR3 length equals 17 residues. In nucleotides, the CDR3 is TGTGCCATCAGTGGACCCGGACTAGCGGGGGGATCGTACGAGCAGTACTTC. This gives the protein CAISGPGLAGGSYEQYF.

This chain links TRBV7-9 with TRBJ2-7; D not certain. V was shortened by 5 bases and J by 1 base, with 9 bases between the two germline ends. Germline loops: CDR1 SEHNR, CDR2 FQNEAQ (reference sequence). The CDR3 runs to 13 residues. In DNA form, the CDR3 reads TGTGCCAGCAGCCCAGTAACATCCTACGAGCAGTACTTC. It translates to CASSPVTSYEQYF.

CDR3 nucleotide sequence: TGTGCCAGCAGAGAGGGGGACGATGAAAAACTGTTTTTT. Residues: CASREGDDEKLFF. The V gene is TRBV7-6, the J gene TRBJ1-4; a weak D match, TRBD1 (6 bases). Germline-derived CDR1 and CDR2 are SGHVS and FNYEAQ. This CDR3 spans 13 amino acids. The V end lost 6 bases, the J end lost 6 bases, and 11 bases lay between the germline ends.

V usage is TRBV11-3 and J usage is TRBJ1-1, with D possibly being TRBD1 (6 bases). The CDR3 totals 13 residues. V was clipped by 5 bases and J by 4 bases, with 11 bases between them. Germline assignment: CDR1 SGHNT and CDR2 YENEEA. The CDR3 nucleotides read TGTGCCAGCAGCCCGGACAGAGGCACTGAAGCTTTCTTT. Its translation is CASSPDRGTEAFF.

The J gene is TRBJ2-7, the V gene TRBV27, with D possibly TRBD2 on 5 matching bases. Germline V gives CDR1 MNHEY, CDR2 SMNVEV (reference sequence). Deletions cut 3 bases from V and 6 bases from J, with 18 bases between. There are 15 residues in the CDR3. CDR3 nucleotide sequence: TGTGCCAGCAGTTTTAGACCTAGCACGGCAGGCGAGCAGTACTTC. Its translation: CASSFRPSTAGEQYF.

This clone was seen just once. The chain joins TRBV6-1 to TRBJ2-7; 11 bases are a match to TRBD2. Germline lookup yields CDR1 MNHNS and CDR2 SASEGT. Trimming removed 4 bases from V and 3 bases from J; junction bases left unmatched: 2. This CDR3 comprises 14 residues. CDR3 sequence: CASSGGLADYEQYF. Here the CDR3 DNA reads TGTGCCAGCAGTGGGGGACTAGCGGACTACGAGCAGTACTTC.

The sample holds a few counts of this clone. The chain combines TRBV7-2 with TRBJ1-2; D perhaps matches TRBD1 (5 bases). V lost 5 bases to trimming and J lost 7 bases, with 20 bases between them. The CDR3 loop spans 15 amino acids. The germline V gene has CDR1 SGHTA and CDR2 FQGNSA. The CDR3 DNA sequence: TGTGCCAGCAGCCCTATACACCCCAGGGTGGGTGGCTACACCTTC. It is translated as CASSPIHPRVGGYTF.